The sequence of this T cell receptor beta chain was determined in a study of regulatory T cells in long-lasting Graves disease. At the level of the study: New Graves' disease cases had less than 3 months of antithyroid drugs.

For TCR beta, libraries came from iRepertoire HTBI primers and Arm-PCR of CDR3 regions. TCRdb re-called the multiplex PCR reads through MiXCR, storing one row per CDR3 protein. The sample lists some 370,000 distinct CDR3 sequences, about an eighth occurring once. This clonotype was counted ten times or more. Time point: newly diagnosed GD, antithyroid drugs for less than 3 months. From RNA extracted from PBMCs, the TCR library was made. Enrollment of patients was through an endocrinology department in Xi'an, China. The germline V gene encodes CDR1 DFQATT and CDR2 SNEGSKA (reference sequence). V was pared by 4 bases and J by 0 bases, with 12 bases between. The length of the CDR3 is 14 residues. These data were also reused for a study on T cells in Graves' hyperthyroidism and ophthalmopathy. That work contributes: Absent ophthalmopathy progression within 18 months defined stable Graves' hyperthyroidism.

The sequence derives from a woman aged 18 to 35 with Graves disease. V usage is TRBV20-1 and J usage is TRBJ1-2; no clear D gene. Sequencing used peripheral blood mononuclear cells (PBMCs), obtained at new diagnosis, from a patient treated with antithyroid drugs. The DNA for the CDR3 is TGCAGTGCTACCGGTGCATTGACTAACTATGGCTACACCTTC. Amino acids: CSATGALTNYGYTF.